This TCR beta chain was identified in a study of OX40 agonist ivuxolimab in advanced cancers. Study background: It was ivuxolimab, an agonistic anti-OX40 (CD134) antibody, that patients were treated with. Patients enrolled in dose escalation were diagnosed with hepatocellular carcinoma, melanoma, renal cell or head and neck cancer.

Clones were read by immunoSEQ multiplex PCR, and TCRdb kept only the in-frame ones, dropping some. The sample yields about 70,000 clones, about 91% seen once. The sample here was CD4+ or CD8+ T cells sorted from blood, taken in a trial of the OX40 agonist ivuxolimab. The clonotype was recovered from an adult with an advanced solid tumor such as melanoma, head and neck, liver or kidney cancer.

This CDR3 reads CASSLALVQPQHF. CDR3 sequence (DNA): TGTGCCAGCAGCTTAGCGCTTGTTCAGCCCCAGCATTTT. The chain recombines TRBV7-8 with TRBJ1-5; D remains ambiguous. The CDR3 sequence is 13 residues long. CDR1 SGHVS and CDR2 FQNEAQ come from the germline V gene. Trimming took 0 bases from V and 6 from J, leaving 6 bases between them.